A selection of T cell receptor beta chains follows, all from one sample in a study of PD-L1 blockade in urothelial cancer. The data were produced by immunoSEQ multiplex PCR, yet TCRdb's version contains in-frame clones alone and is incomplete. The table shows 70,000 to 75,000 clones, with around 80% occurring only once. Sequencing was performed on PBMCs, taken around atezolizumab (anti-PD-L1) treatment. Receptor source: a man between 65 and 85 years old with urothelial cancer. Both conserved end residues are part of each CDR3. A D gene is named only where the DNA matches it firmly. Size tells how often a clone was seen (once, few, many) or the class of an expanded clone, and some rows leave it out.

abundance	d_gene	v_gene	j_gene	CDR3nt	CDR3aa
NA	TRBD2	TRBV11-2	TRBJ2-7	TGTGCCAGCAGCTTGACTCGGACTAGCGGGAGGTCCTCCTACGAGCAGTACTTC	CASSLTRTSGRSSYEQYF
NA	TRBD2	TRBV7-9	TRBJ2-1	TGTGCCAGCAGCACCTTACAAGGAGCGGGAGCCGTGCACAATGAGCAGTTCTTC	CASSTLQGAGAVHNEQFF
NA	NA	TRBV10-3	TRBJ2-1	TGTGCCACCAGTGGAGCCAATGAGCAGTTCTTC	CATSGANEQFF
once	TRBD1	TRBV5-4	TRBJ1-2	TGTGCCAGCAGCGGATCCGGGACAGGGGGGGCGGGCTACACCTTC	CASSGSGTGGAGYTF
NA	TRBD1	TRBV5-3	TRBJ1-2	TGTGCCAGAAGCTTCCCGACAGGGTACTATGGCTACACCTTC	CARSFPTGYYGYTF
NA	TRBD2	TRBV6-5	TRBJ2-3	TGTGCCAGCGACTGGACTAGCCTCCTGCGAGATACGCAGTATTTT	CASDWTSLLRDTQYF
NA	TRBD2	TRBV18	TRBJ2-1	TGTGCCAGCTCACCAAGGCCGGGCCGACTAGCGGGAGAGGGGTTCCATGAGCAGTTCTTC	CASSPRPGRLAGEGFHEQFF
NA	NA	TRBV5-5	TRBJ2-2	TGTGCCAGCAGCTTGATTACAGGGAACACCGGGGAGCTGTTTTTT	CASSLITGNTGELFF
NA	TRBD2	TRBV19	TRBJ2-1	TGTGCCAGTAGTATAGGTTGGGGGGGAGGGGATGAGCAGTTCTTC	CASSIGWGGGDEQFF
NA	NA	TRBV28	TRBJ2-5	TGTGCCAGCAGTTTCTCCCCGCAAGAGACCCAGTACTTC	CASSFSPQETQYF
NA	TRBD2	TRBV4-2	TRBJ2-3	TGTGCCAGCAGTCCGACTAGCAGACCCACAGATACGCAGTATTTT	CASSPTSRPTDTQYF
NA	NA	TRBV7-2	TRBJ2-7	TGTGCCAGCAGCCGCGGGACGGTCAACGAGCAGTACTTC	CASSRGTVNEQYF
NA	TRBD2	TRBV6-5	TRBJ2-7	TGTGCCAGCAGCCTGGGACTAGCGGGATACGAGCAGTACTTC	CASSLGLAGYEQYF
NA	TRBD1	TRBV28	TRBJ1-4	TGTGCCAGCAGTTTAACAGGGACAGGGGTTGAAAAACTGTTTTTT	CASSLTGTGVEKLFF
NA	NA	TRBV27	TRBJ2-7	TGTGCCAGCAGGGGGGCGGGTCCCCTTTCCTACGAGCAGTACTTC	CASRGAGPLSYEQYF
NA	NA	TRBV27	TRBJ2-7	TGTGCCAGCAGTATACAGACACCCTACGAGCAGTACTTC	CASSIQTPYEQYF
NA	TRBD1	TRBV27	TRBJ1-3	TGTGCCAGCAGATCCCTCATCGACAGGGCTGGAAACACCATATATTTT	CASRSLIDRAGNTIYF
NA	NA	TRBV7-6	TRBJ2-3	TGTGCCAGCAGCTTAGTCGGCGGGAGCACAGATACGCAGTATTTT	CASSLVGGSTDTQYF
once	TRBD2	TRBV5-1	TRBJ2-5	TGCGCCAGCAGCTTGGCCGGGACTAGCAGAGAGACCCAGTACTTC	CASSLAGTSRETQYF
NA	TRBD2	TRBV14	TRBJ2-1	TGTGCCAGCAGCCAAGTAGGGAGGGGAGGCGAGCAGTTCTTC	CASSQVGRGGEQFF
NA	TRBD1	TRBV27	TRBJ1-2	TGTGCCAGCAGTCCTAGGACAGGGGACGGCTATGGCTACACCTTC	CASSPRTGDGYGYTF
once	TRBD1	TRBV29-1	TRBJ2-7	TGCAGCTTTACCACAACAGGGGCCAACTACGAGCAGTACTTC	CSFTTTGANYEQYF
NA	NA	TRBV28	TRBJ2-7	TGTGCCAGCAGTTTCTATACGCGAGCGCACGAGCAGTACTTC	CASSFYTRAHEQYF
few	NA	TRBV6-4	TRBJ2-3	TGTGCCAGCAAGTTGAGAGGAACGCAGTATTTT	CASKLRGTQYF
NA	NA	TRBV5-1	TRBJ2-1	TGCGCCAGCAGCCCACCTTCACAGTCTTCCCACAATGAGCAGTTCTTC	CASSPPSQSSHNEQFF
NA	NA	TRBV5-4	TRBJ2-3	TGTGCCAGCAGTCCCGACTCCTTATATAGGTCAGATACGCAGTATTTT	CASSPDSLYRSDTQYF
NA	TRBD2	TRBV15	TRBJ2-1	TGTGCCACAGCACCGGGACTAGCAAACAATGAGCAGTTCTTC	CATAPGLANNEQFF
NA	NA	TRBV7-2	TRBJ2-5	TGTGCCAGCAGTAGCTACCCCGCCGGGATCCTCCAAGAGACCCAGTACTTC	CASSSYPAGILQETQYF
NA	TRBD2	TRBV19	TRBJ2-1	TGTGCCAGTAGTAGGCTAGCGGGTCAACGCAATGAGCAGTTCTTC	CASSRLAGQRNEQFF
NA	NA	TRBV5-1	TRBJ2-7	TGCGCCAGCAGTATCACAGGTGATTACGAGCAGTACTTC	CASSITGDYEQYF
NA	TRBD2	TRBV7-2	TRBJ2-7	TGTGCCAGCAGCTTAGGGACTAGCGGCCGGTACGAGCAGTACTTC	CASSLGTSGRYEQYF
NA	NA	TRBV28	TRBJ1-4	TGTGCCAGCAGTTTAGGTACCGGTTTACGTGAAAAACTGTTTTTT	CASSLGTGLREKLFF
NA	TRBD1	TRBV5-8	TRBJ2-1	TGTGCCAGCAGGGGGACAGGGTATAGGTACAATGAGCAGTTCTTC	CASRGTGYRYNEQFF
NA	TRBD2	TRBV5-1	TRBJ2-1	TGCGCCAGCACCCCATCTATAGCGGGAAGGAATGAGCAGTTCTTC	CASTPSIAGRNEQFF
NA	NA	TRBV4-1	TRBJ2-6	TGCGCCAGCAGCCAAGATTGGGGGGGCCATGGGGGAGTTGGGGCCAACGTCCTGACTTTC	CASSQDWGGHGGVGANVLTF
few	TRBD1	TRBV29-1	TRBJ2-7	TGCAGCGTTGCAGGGGGCTACTACGAGCAGTACTTC	CSVAGGYYEQYF
NA	TRBD1	TRBV2	TRBJ1-5	TGTGCCAGCAGTGCCGACAGGGCACGACAGCCCCAGCATTTT	CASSADRARQPQHF
NA	NA	TRBV6-6	TRBJ2-3	TGTGCCAGCAGTTACGAAGCGACTAGCACAGATACGCAGTATTTT	CASSYEATSTDTQYF
NA	TRBD2	TRBV9	TRBJ2-5	TGTGCCGCCCCGGGGGGGAGACTAGCGGGAGGTAAGATCCAGTACTTC	CAAPGGRLAGGKIQYF
few	NA	TRBV4-1	TRBJ1-1	TGCGCCAGCAGCCAAGAGGGCAGCCTGGTGACTGAAGCTTTCTTT	CASSQEGSLVTEAFF
NA	TRBD1	TRBV5-8	TRBJ2-7	TGTGCCAGCCTTAACTTCCGTCGGGACAGGTCCTACGAGCAGTACTTC	CASLNFRRDRSYEQYF
NA	NA	TRBV7-7	TRBJ2-7	TGTGCCAGCAGCAATACCCCCGGTCGAGGCGGGAACCGATACGAGCAGTACTTC	CASSNTPGRGGNRYEQYF
NA	TRBD2	TRBV7-8	TRBJ2-1	TGTGCCAGCAGCGGGAGGACTAGCGGGGCTTACAATGAGCAGTTCTTC	CASSGRTSGAYNEQFF
NA	TRBD1	TRBV5-4	TRBJ2-3	TGTGCCAGCAGCTTGCCGGGGACAGGGACAGATACGCAGTATTTT	CASSLPGTGTDTQYF
few	NA	TRBV18	TRBJ2-5	TGTGCCAGCTCTCCTTTGGGGGCACAAGAGACCCAGTACTTC	CASSPLGAQETQYF
NA	TRBD1	TRBV2	TRBJ1-4	TGTGCCAGCAGTCGGGACAGGGCGGATGAAAAACTGTTTTTT	CASSRDRADEKLFF
NA	NA	TRBV5-5	TRBJ2-7	TGTGCCAGCAGCTTAAACCGGGTTACCCCCTACGAGCAGTACTTC	CASSLNRVTPYEQYF
NA	TRBD1	TRBV5-1	TRBJ2-5	TGCGCCAGCAGCAAACAGGGGGAACACCAAGAGACCCAGTACTTC	CASSKQGEHQETQYF
NA	TRBD1	TRBV5-6	TRBJ2-7	TGTGCCAGCAGCTGGCCTGGGACAGGGGTCGGCGAGCAGTACTTC	CASSWPGTGVGEQYF
NA	NA	TRBV2	TRBJ2-3	TGTGCCAGCAATTGGGGCCTCACAGATACGCAGTATTTT	CASNWGLTDTQYF